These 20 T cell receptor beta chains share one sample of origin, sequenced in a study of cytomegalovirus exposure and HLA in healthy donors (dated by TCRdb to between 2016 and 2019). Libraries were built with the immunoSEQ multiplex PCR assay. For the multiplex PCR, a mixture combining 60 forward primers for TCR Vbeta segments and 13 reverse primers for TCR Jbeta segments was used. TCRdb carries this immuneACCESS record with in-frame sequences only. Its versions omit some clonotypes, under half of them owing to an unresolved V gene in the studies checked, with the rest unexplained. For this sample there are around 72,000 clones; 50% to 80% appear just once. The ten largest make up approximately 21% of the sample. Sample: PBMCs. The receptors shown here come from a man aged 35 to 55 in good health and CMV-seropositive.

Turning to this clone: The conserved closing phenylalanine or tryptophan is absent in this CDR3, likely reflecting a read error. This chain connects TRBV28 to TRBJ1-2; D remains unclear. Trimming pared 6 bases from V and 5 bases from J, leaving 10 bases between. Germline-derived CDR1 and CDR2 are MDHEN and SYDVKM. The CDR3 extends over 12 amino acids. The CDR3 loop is CASSRRAYGYTV. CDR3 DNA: TGTGCCAGCAGCAGGAGGGCTTATGGCTACACCGTC.

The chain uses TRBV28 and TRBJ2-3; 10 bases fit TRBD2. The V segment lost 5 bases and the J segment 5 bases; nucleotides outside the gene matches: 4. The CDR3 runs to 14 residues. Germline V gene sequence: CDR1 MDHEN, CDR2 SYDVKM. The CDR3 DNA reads TGTGCCAGCAGTGAAGCGGGGGGGGGAGATACGCAGTATTTT. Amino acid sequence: CASSEAGGGDTQYF.

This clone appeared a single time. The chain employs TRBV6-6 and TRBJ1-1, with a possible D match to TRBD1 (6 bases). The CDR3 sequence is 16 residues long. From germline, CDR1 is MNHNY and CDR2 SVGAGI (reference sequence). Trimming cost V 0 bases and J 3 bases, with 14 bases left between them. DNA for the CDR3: TGTGCCAGCAGTTACTCAGAACAGGGATGGGACACTGAAGCTTTCTTT. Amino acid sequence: CASSYSEQGWDTEAFF.

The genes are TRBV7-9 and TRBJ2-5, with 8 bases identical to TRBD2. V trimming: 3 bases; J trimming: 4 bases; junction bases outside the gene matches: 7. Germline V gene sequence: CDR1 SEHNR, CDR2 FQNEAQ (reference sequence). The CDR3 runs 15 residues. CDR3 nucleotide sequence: TGTGCCAGCAGCTTGTCGGGGGGGGCCCGAGAGACCCAGTACTTC. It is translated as CASSLSGGARETQYF.

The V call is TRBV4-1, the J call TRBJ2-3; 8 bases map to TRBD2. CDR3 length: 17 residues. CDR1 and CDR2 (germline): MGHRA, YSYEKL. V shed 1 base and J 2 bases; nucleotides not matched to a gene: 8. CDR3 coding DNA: TGCGCCAGCAGCCAAGCCTATGGCGGGGGGAACACAGATACGCAGTATTTT. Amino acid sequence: CASSQAYGGGNTDTQYF.

The CDR3 nucleotides are TGTGCCAGCGGGGGGGCATCCTACAATGAGCAGTTCTTC. This encodes CASGGASYNEQFF. The rearrangement links TRBV6-5 to TRBJ2-1; D possibly corresponds to TRBD2 (7 bases). V was clipped by 8 bases and J by 1 base, with 9 bases between them. The CDR3 runs to 13 residues. Per the germline V gene, CDR1 is MNHEY and CDR2 is SVGAGI.

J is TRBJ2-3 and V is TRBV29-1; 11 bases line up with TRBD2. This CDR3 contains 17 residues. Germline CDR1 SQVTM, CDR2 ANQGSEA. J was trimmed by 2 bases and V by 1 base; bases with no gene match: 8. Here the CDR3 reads CSVEASKLAGDTDTQYF. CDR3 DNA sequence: TGCAGCGTTGAAGCATCAAAACTAGCGGGGGACACAGATACGCAGTATTTT.

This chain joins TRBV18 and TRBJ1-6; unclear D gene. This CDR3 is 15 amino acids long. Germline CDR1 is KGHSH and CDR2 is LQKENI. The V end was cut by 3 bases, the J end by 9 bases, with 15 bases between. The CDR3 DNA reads TGTGCCAGCTCACCGTCCACCGGGATCTCTTCACCCCTCCACTTT. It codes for CASSPSTGISSPLHF.

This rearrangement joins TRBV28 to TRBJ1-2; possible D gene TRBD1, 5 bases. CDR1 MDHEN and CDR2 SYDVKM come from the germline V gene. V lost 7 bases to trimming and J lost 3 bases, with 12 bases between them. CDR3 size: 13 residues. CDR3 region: CASKPGWDYGYTF. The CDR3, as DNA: TGTGCCAGCAAGCCAGGGTGGGACTATGGCTACACCTTC.

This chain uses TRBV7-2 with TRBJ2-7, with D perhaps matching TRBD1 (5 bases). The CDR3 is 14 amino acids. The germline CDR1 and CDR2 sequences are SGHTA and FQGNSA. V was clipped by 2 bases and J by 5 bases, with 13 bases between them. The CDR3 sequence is CASSLQGGTHEQYF. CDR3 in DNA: TGTGCCAGCAGCTTACAGGGTGGAACCCACGAGCAGTACTTC.

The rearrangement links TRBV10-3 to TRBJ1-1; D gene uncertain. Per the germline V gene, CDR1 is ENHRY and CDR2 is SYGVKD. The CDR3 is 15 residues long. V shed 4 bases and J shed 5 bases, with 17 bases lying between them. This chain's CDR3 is CAISGPAGGDTEAFF. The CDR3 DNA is TGTGCCATCAGTGGCCCGGCGGGAGGAGATACTGAAGCTTTCTTT.

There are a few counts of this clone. The CDR3 spells CASRRLDTQYF. DNA of the CDR3: TGCGCCAGCAGGAGGTTAGATACGCAGTATTTT. The chain employs TRBV23-1 and TRBJ2-3, with no clear D. TRBV23-1 is an ORF, and what it does is uncertain. The V end lost 6 bases, the J end lost 5 bases, and 6 bases lay between the germline ends. The CDR3 runs 11 residues.

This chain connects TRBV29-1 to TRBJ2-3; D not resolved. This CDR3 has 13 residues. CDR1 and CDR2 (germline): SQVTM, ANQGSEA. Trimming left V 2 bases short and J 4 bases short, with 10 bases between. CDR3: CSVEPRDADTQYF. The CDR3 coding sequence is TGCAGCGTTGAACCGAGAGATGCAGATACGCAGTATTTT.

The chain's CDR3 is CARYRGLGYEQYF. CDR3 nucleotide sequence: TGTGCCAGGTACAGGGGGCTCGGATACGAGCAGTACTTC. The V and J genes are TRBV19 and TRBJ2-7; TRBD1 agrees at 9 bases. The CDR3 runs to 13 residues. After removal of 9 bases from V and 4 bases from J, the junction contained 7 bases not matched to a gene. The germline V gene encodes CDR1 LNHDA and CDR2 SQIVND (reference sequence).

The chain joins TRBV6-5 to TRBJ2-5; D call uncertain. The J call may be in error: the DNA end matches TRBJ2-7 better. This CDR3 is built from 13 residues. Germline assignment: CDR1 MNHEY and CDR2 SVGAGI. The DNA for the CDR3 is TGTGCCAGCAGTTACTCAACCACCTACGAGCAGTACTTC. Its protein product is CASSYSTTYEQYF.

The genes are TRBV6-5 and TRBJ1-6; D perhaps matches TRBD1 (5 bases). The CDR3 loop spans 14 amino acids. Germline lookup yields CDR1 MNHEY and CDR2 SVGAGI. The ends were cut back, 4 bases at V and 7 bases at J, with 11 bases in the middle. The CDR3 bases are TGTGCCAGCAGTTCGGGTGGGGCCAATTCACCCCTCCACTTT. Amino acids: CASSSGGANSPLHF.

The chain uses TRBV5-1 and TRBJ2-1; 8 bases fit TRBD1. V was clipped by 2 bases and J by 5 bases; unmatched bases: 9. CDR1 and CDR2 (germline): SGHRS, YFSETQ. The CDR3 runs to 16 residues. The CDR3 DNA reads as TGCGCCAGCAGCTTACTACCATCGACAGGGGACAATGAGCAGTTCTTC. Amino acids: CASSLLPSTGDNEQFF.

CDR3 nucleotides: TGCGCCAGCAGCCAACTAGCGGGCTACGAGCAGTACTTC. It codes for CASSQLAGYEQYF. This rearrangement joins TRBV4-3 to TRBJ2-7; 8 bases agree with TRBD2. Trimming at V came to 2 bases and at J to 3 bases, leaving 0 bases not matched to a gene. The CDR3 is 13 amino acids. Germline V lookup: CDR1 LGHNA, CDR2 YSLEER.

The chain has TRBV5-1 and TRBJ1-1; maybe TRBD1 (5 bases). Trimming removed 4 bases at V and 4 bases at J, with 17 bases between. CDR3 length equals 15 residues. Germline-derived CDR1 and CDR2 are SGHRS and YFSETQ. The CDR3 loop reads CASSRGVRTGTEAFF. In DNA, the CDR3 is TGCGCCAGCAGCCGGGGGGTTAGGACGGGCACTGAAGCTTTCTTT.

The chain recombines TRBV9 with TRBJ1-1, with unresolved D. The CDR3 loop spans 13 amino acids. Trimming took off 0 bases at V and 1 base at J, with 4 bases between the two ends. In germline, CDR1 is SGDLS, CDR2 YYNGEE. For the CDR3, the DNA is TGTGCCAGCAGCGTAGGAGCGAACACTGAAGCTTTCTTT. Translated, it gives CASSVGANTEAFF.